Given below is one T cell receptor beta chain in context. Its specificity is unknown. These data originate in a study of shared clonotypes between healthy human individuals. Whole-study context: Three CD4 naive, three CD4 memory, two CD8 naive and one CD8 memory plate were used per donor.

Sorted subsets were amplified in replicate PCRs using approximately 0.2 ug DNA, around 30,000 T cell genomes. The data were produced by immunoSEQ multiplex PCR, yet TCRdb's version contains in-frame clones alone and is incomplete. The table has roughly 2.2 million clones, approximately 95% seen once. General observations from the study: Some naive CD4 clonotypes, roughly 4.7%, turned up in common across several donors. Memory subsets generally showed lower estimated richness than naive subsets.

Sequencing used naive CD4+ T cells from PBMCs. Specified subset: CD45RA+ positively selected. The clonotype was recovered from a man aged 18 to 30 in good health. Some clones in this sample may be carry-over from other donors' samples.

The CDR3 here is CASSTNSAVLNVLTF. The CDR3 bases are TGTGCCAGTAGTACTAACTCCGCGGTACTCAACGTCCTGACTTTC. The chain has TRBV19 and TRBJ2-6; no clear D. Trimming left V 4 bases short and J 9 bases short, with 16 bases between. CDR1 is LNHDA and CDR2 is SQIVND in the germline V gene (reference sequence). CDR3 length: 15 amino acids.